This TCR beta chain stems from a study of T cell responses to AZD1222 COVID-19 vaccine. General study findings and limits: CD4 TCRs associated with vaccination spanned spike, dominating at 160-218 and 743-854. It should be noted that donors were predominantly white British and more often female, and clonal diversity was possibly underestimated.

On this clone itself: Its antigen remains unidentified.

Sequencing was performed with immunoSEQ multiplex PCR; in TCRdb, only in-frame clones are kept and a portion is missing. This table holds about 140,000 clones, more than 90% found once. The sequence was obtained from an adult in good health. This specimen was peripheral blood, taken on day 0 of AZD1222 vaccination.

CDR3 coding DNA: TGTGCCACCAGTGATGGGGACCCATACTATGGCTACACCTTC. As protein: CATSDGDPYYGYTF. The chain is built from TRBV24-1 and TRBJ1-2; possibly TRBD1 for D (5 bases). CDR3 length: 14 residues. V dropped 3 bases and J dropped 3 bases, with 10 bases sitting between them. CDR1 and CDR2 (germline): KGHDR, SFDVKD.